This T cell receptor (beta chain) was identified in a study of response to subunit inactivated influenza vaccine. TCRdb re-called the RT-PCR reads with MiXCR, one entry per CDR3 protein. This table has around 790,000 distinct CDR3 sequences, around 20% appearing once. Findings of the study overall: Authors proposed each seasonal influenza vaccination draws in few new T cells.

To note about this clonotype: No antigen is known for it.

This receptor was identified in a man aged 45-65 years who received an inactivated influenza vaccine. Sequenced here: PBMCs from blood, sampled 4 to 6 days after vaccination.

Written as DNA, the CDR3 is TGCGCCAGCAGCCGAGACACTTTGGACAGGTTCGGCACTGAAGCTTTCTTT. Protein sequence: CASSRDTLDRFGTEAFF. The rearrangement links TRBV4-3 to TRBJ1-1; 7 bases agree with TRBD1. The CDR3 length is 17 residues. Looked up from germline, CDR1 is LGHNA and CDR2 is YSLEER. V dropped 4 bases and J dropped 4; count of bases not matched to a gene: 15.